These T cell receptor beta chains were read from a single sample in a study of cytomegalovirus exposure and HLA in healthy donors. The repertoire was sequenced with immunoSEQ multiplex PCR; TCRdb's copy has only in-frame clones and lacks some. The sample carries roughly 170,000 clones, less than 80% recorded once. The sequenced sample consisted of PBMCs. The receptors originated from a female donor in good health and CMV-seronegative. CDR3s include the opening cysteine and the closing phenylalanine or tryptophan. Fields, in order: CDR3 protein, CDR3 DNA, clone size, J gene, D gene, V gene. A D gene is named only where the DNA matches it firmly. Clone sizes are given selectively: once, few, many, or a class where the clone is expanded.

CDR3aa: CSAEDRLCYTF
CDR3nt: TGCAGTGCTGAGGACAGACTATGCTACACCTTC
abundance: .
j_gene: TRBJ1-2
d_gene: .
v_gene: TRBV20-1

CDR3aa: CASSLVRYSSSYEQYF
CDR3nt: TGTGCCAGCAGCTTAGTTCGGTACTCGAGCTCCTACGAGCAGTACTTC
abundance: .
j_gene: TRBJ2-7
d_gene: .
v_gene: TRBV7-2

CDR3aa: CSGMGHTSSYNEQFF
CDR3nt: TGCAGCGGGATGGGACACACGAGCTCCTACAATGAGCAGTTCTTC
abundance: few
j_gene: TRBJ2-1
d_gene: .
v_gene: TRBV29-1

CDR3aa: CASSERQGANTGELFF
CDR3nt: TGTGCCAGTAGCGAGAGGCAGGGGGCGAACACCGGGGAGCTGTTTTTT
abundance: .
j_gene: TRBJ2-2
d_gene: TRBD1
v_gene: TRBV19

CDR3aa: CASSLGRTSPSTDTQYF
CDR3nt: TGTGCCAGCAGCTTAGGGAGGACTTCTCCTAGCACAGATACGCAGTATTTT
abundance: .
j_gene: TRBJ2-3
d_gene: .
v_gene: TRBV7-2

CDR3aa: CASSVGDRGQPQHF
CDR3nt: TGTGCCAGCAGCGTAGGGGACAGGGGGCAGCCCCAGCATTTT
abundance: .
j_gene: TRBJ1-5
d_gene: TRBD1
v_gene: TRBV9

CDR3aa: CAWDWGLSVPGGGEQYF
CDR3nt: TGTGCCTGGGACTGGGGTCTGTCAGTTCCGGGAGGAGGCGAGCAGTACTTC
abundance: medium-sized
j_gene: TRBJ2-7
d_gene: TRBD2
v_gene: TRBV30

CDR3aa: CASSSNTYEQYF
CDR3nt: TGTGCCAGCAGTTCCAACACCTACGAGCAGTACTTC
abundance: .
j_gene: TRBJ2-7
d_gene: .
v_gene: TRBV7-2

CDR3aa: CASSQLSGNTIYF
CDR3nt: TGTGCCAGCAGTCAACTTTCTGGAAACACCATATATTTT
abundance: once
j_gene: TRBJ1-3
d_gene: .
v_gene: TRBV27

CDR3aa: CASNSGGTGGDEQYF
CDR3nt: TGTGCCAGCAACTCAGGGGGGACAGGGGGAGACGAGCAGTACTTC
abundance: few
j_gene: TRBJ2-7
d_gene: TRBD1
v_gene: TRBV6-1

CDR3aa: CARPGHTMRETQYF
CDR3nt: TGTGCCAGGCCGGGACATACTATGAGGGAGACCCAGTACTTC
abundance: .
j_gene: TRBJ2-5
d_gene: .
v_gene: TRBV5-3

CDR3aa: CAWSVRRGGWGDTQYF
CDR3nt: TGTGCCTGGAGTGTACGAAGAGGGGGCTGGGGAGATACGCAGTATTTT
abundance: .
j_gene: TRBJ2-3
d_gene: TRBD1
v_gene: TRBV30

CDR3aa: CASSQDSYYNEQFF
CDR3nt: TGCGCCAGCAGCCAAGACAGTTATTACAATGAGCAGTTCTTC
abundance: .
j_gene: TRBJ2-1
d_gene: .
v_gene: TRBV5-1

CDR3aa: CASSLVGGVVETQYF
CDR3nt: TGTGCCAGCAGCTTAGTAGGAGGGGTGGTAGAGACCCAGTACTTC
abundance: .
j_gene: TRBJ2-5
d_gene: .
v_gene: TRBV11-2

CDR3aa: CASSPGFMNTEAFF
CDR3nt: TGTGCCAGCAGCCCAGGGTTTATGAACACTGAAGCTTTCTTT
abundance: .
j_gene: TRBJ1-1
d_gene: .
v_gene: TRBV6-1

CDR3aa: CAWSRGSPDTQYF
CDR3nt: TGTGCCTGGAGTAGGGGTTCCCCAGATACGCAGTATTTT
abundance: .
j_gene: TRBJ2-3
d_gene: .
v_gene: TRBV30

CDR3aa: CASSPWTGEYEQYF
CDR3nt: TGTGCCAGCAGTCCATGGACAGGAGAGTACGAGCAGTACTTC
abundance: .
j_gene: TRBJ2-7
d_gene: TRBD1
v_gene: TRBV27

CDR3aa: CASSFSGNTEAFF
CDR3nt: TGTGCCAGCAGCTTCTCCGGGAACACTGAAGCTTTCTTT
abundance: .
j_gene: TRBJ1-1
d_gene: .
v_gene: TRBV7-3

CDR3aa: CASSLTPRSAEQFF
CDR3nt: TGTGCCAGCAGCTTAACTCCCCGGTCTGCTGAGCAGTTCTTC
abundance: .
j_gene: TRBJ2-1
d_gene: .
v_gene: TRBV7-9

CDR3aa: CASSLNGRAIADTQYF
CDR3nt: TGTGCCAGCAGCTTAAACGGGAGGGCCATCGCAGATACGCAGTATTTT
abundance: .
j_gene: TRBJ2-3
d_gene: TRBD2
v_gene: TRBV7-2

CDR3aa: CASSLQGSNQPQHF
CDR3nt: TGTGCCAGCAGCTTGCAGGGAAGCAATCAGCCCCAGCATTTT
abundance: .
j_gene: TRBJ1-5
d_gene: .
v_gene: TRBV5-4

CDR3aa: CASSLQRETQYF
CDR3nt: TGTGCCAGCAGCTTGCAACGGGAGACCCAGTACTTC
abundance: few
j_gene: TRBJ2-5
d_gene: .
v_gene: TRBV5-4

CDR3aa: CASSRYPGGSGELFF
CDR3nt: TGTGCCAGTAGTAGATACCCGGGGGGGTCCGGGGAGCTGTTTTTT
abundance: .
j_gene: TRBJ2-2
d_gene: TRBD2
v_gene: TRBV19

CDR3aa: CASSLAPGRGTEAFF
CDR3nt: TGTGCCAGCAGCCTAGCCCCTGGCCGAGGGACTGAAGCTTTCTTT
abundance: few
j_gene: TRBJ1-1
d_gene: .
v_gene: TRBV7-2

CDR3aa: CSVGGQGIGANVLTF
CDR3nt: TGCAGCGTTGGGGGGCAGGGTATCGGGGCCAACGTCCTGACTTTC
abundance: .
j_gene: TRBJ2-6
d_gene: .
v_gene: TRBV29-1

CDR3aa: CASSSRLAIYEQYF
CDR3nt: TGTGCCAGCAGCTCCCGACTAGCGATCTACGAGCAGTACTTC
abundance: few
j_gene: TRBJ2-7
d_gene: TRBD2
v_gene: TRBV7-2

CDR3aa: CASSFPTGATYEQYF
CDR3nt: TGTGCCAGCAGCTTCCCCACAGGGGCCACCTACGAGCAGTACTTC
abundance: .
j_gene: TRBJ2-7
d_gene: TRBD1
v_gene: TRBV5-6

CDR3aa: CASSSTGTDTQYF
CDR3nt: TGCGCCAGCAGCTCAACGGGCACAGATACGCAGTATTTT
abundance: .
j_gene: TRBJ2-3
d_gene: .
v_gene: TRBV5-1

CDR3aa: CASSLEISYEQYF
CDR3nt: TGTGCCAGCAGCTTGGAGATTTCCTACGAGCAGTACTTC
abundance: .
j_gene: TRBJ2-7
d_gene: .
v_gene: TRBV7-2

CDR3aa: CASRLTGGGQETQYF
CDR3nt: TGTGCCAGCAGACTGACAGGGGGAGGGCAAGAGACCCAGTACTTC
abundance: .
j_gene: TRBJ2-5
d_gene: TRBD1
v_gene: TRBV7-9

CDR3aa: CASSCLDRLETNVLTF
CDR3nt: TGTGCCAGCAGCTGCCTCGACAGGTTGGAAACCAACGTCCTGACTTTC
abundance: .
j_gene: TRBJ2-6
d_gene: .
v_gene: TRBV5-6

CDR3aa: CATSSEGLGTTEAFF
CDR3nt: TGTGCCACCAGCAGCGAGGGCCTAGGAACCACTGAAGCTTTCTTT
abundance: .
j_gene: TRBJ1-1
d_gene: .
v_gene: TRBV15

CDR3aa: CASSLVGGNTEAFF
CDR3nt: TGTGCCAGCAGCTTAGTAGGGGGGAACACTGAAGCTTTCTTT
abundance: .
j_gene: TRBJ1-1
d_gene: .
v_gene: TRBV13